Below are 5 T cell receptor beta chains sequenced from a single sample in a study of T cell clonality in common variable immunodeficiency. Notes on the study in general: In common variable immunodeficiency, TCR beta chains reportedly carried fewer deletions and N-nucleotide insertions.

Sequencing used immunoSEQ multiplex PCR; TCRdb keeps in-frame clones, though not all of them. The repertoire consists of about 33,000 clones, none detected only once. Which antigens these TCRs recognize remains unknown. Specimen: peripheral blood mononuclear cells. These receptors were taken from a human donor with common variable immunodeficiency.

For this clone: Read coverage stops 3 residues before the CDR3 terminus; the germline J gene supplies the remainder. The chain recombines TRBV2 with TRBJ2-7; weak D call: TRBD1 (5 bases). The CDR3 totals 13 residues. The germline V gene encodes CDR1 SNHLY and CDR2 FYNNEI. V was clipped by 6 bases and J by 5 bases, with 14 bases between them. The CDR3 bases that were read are TGTGCCAGCAGCGACTTGGACAAGAACGAG. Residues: CASSDLDKNE. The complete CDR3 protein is CASSDLDKNEQYF.

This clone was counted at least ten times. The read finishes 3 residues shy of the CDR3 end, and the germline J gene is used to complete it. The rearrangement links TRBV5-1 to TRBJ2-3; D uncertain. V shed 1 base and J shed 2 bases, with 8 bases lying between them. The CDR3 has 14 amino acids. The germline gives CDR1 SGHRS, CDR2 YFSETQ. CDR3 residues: CASSLQRTTDTQYF. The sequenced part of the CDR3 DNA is TGCGCCAGCAGCTTGCAGCGTACCACAGATACG.

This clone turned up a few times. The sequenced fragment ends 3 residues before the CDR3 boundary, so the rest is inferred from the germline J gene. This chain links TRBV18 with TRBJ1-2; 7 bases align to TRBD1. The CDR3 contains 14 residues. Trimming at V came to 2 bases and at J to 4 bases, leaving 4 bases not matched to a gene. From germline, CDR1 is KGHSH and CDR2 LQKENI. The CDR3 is CASSPTGTAYGYTF. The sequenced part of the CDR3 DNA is TGTGCCAGCTCACCAACCGGGACAGCCTATGGC.

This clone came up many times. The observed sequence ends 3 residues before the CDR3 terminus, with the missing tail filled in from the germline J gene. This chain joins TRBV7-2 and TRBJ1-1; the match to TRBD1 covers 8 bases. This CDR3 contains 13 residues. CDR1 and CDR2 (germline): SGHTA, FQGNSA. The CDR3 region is CASSLFGQGMAFF. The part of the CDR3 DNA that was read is TGTGCCAGCAGCCTCTTCGGACAGGGTATG.

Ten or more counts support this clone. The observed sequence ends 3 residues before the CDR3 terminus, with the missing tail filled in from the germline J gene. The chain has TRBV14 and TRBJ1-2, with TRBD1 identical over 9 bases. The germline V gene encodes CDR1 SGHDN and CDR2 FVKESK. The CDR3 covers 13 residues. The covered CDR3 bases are TGTGCCATCCAGGGACAGGGCGAGGAGGGC. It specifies CAIQGQGEEG. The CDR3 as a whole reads CAIQGQGEEGYTF.